The T cell receptor beta chain described here comes from a study of T cells in Graves' hyperthyroidism and ophthalmopathy. TCR beta CDR3 regions were amplified from RNA transcripts. Primed by the HTBI set, a first-round RT-PCR was run on the TCR CDR3. Using its own MiXCR run on the multiplex PCR reads, TCRdb lists one record per CDR3 protein. This table has over 700,000 distinct CDR3 sequences, over 15% appearing once. The CDR3 is 15 amino acids. The V end lost 8 bases, the J end lost 0 bases, and 16 bases lay between the germline ends. Germline values: CDR1 SEHNR, CDR2 FQNEAQ (reference sequence). The sample holds a few counts of this clonotype.

This TCR came from a woman aged 50 to 65 with Graves' hyperthyroidism that later progressed to Graves' ophthalmopathy. Source material: blood. The chain employs TRBV7-9 and TRBJ1-1, with D hard to call. The CDR3 coding sequence is TGTGCCAGCGATAGACCCCGAATCATGAACACTGAAGCTTTCTTT. Translated: CASDRPRIMNTEAFF.